The present T cell receptor beta chain was sequenced within a study of vaccination and CD4 T cells after COVID-19. Study-wide results and caveats: Looking at convalescent patients, a median approximately 86% of reactive clones were present only post-vaccination.

The table lists this clonotype with a few counts. Its antigen is unidentified. Treatment denoted: approximately nine-day PBMC culture with coronavirus spike peptide pools or control peptides (ViraFEST assay). With the Oncomine TCR Beta short-read assay, DNA from cultured CD4+ T cells was sequenced. TCRdb reprocessed the PCR reads with MiXCR, giving one entry per CDR3 protein. The table includes roughly 15,000 distinct CDR3 sequences, more than 40% detected once. The V gene end was trimmed by 4 bases and the J gene end by 11 bases; junction bases not matched to a gene: 4. In germline, CDR1 is LNHDA, CDR2 SQIVND (reference sequence). The CDR3 loop spans 12 amino acids.

This TCR derives from a human donor who had recovered from COVID-19. The sample taken for sequencing was CD4+ T cells from blood, cultured in vitro. This chain uses TRBV19 with TRBJ2-5; 10 nucleotides align to TRBD1. CDR3 nucleotides: TGTGCCAGTAGTAGGGACAGGGGTAGTCAGTACTTC. This sequence encodes CASSRDRGSQYF.